This record concerns one T cell receptor beta chain sequence. The antigen it recognizes is unknown. Base qualities are not recorded, but no much larger clone differs from it by a single base. The data are from a study of identical twins (TCRdb year 2016). About the full investigation: The study deep-sequenced TCR alpha and beta repertoires from monozygotic twins, unrelated adults of various ages and cord blood to test whether fetal clonotypes persist. Replicate twin experiments were performed at different times using different library preparation protocols to rule out contamination.

Libraries came from 5' RACE. This sample was sequenced with an Illumina HiSeq 2000. Template switching introduced a universal primer binding site; the final cDNA contained a unique molecular identifier, enabling accurate counting of TCR cDNA molecules. Specific primers in the conserved constant-segment region were used to synthesize first-strand cDNA for TCR alpha and beta chains. To control for contamination, every cDNA library carried two barcodes: a SMART-Mk sample barcode plus Illumina barcodes. TruSeq adapter sequences and Illumina sample barcodes were added in two successive PCR steps. The TCR alpha and beta cDNA libraries were sequenced on the Illumina HiSeq platform using custom primers. The authors processed their data as follows. Unique molecular identifiers were extracted from raw reads with MiGEC, and CDR3 positions were determined with MiXCR. For each individual, recombination models were inferred using an EM algorithm with the repgenHMM and IGoR tools. Shared clonotypes were analyzed with the tcR package in R, and sharing was normalized by the product of cloneset sizes. Out-of-frame nonproductive sequences were analyzed to study raw recombination free of thymic and clonal selection effects. TCRdb applied fastp at Q25 and MiXCR to the public reads, then kept only in-frame beta chains. Records with the same CDR3 protein are collapsed into one entry carrying the most frequent genes and DNA. The V and J calls were determined by TCRdb, not by the authors. The sample table holds fewer than 500,000 distinct CDR3 sequences, of which more than 20% were seen once. In total, the top ten clones hold about 2.7% of the sample.

Study-wide conclusions, independent of this receptor: Because the same donors could not be followed over many years, conclusions were based on cross-sectional statistical analysis. Invariant T cells such as MAIT and iNKT could partly confound zero-insertion analyses, although diverse VJ usage argued against such confounding for most clonotypes. Recombination models systematically underestimated out-of-frame TCR alpha sharing in monozygotic twins but agreed with sharing between unrelated individuals. Out-of-frame TCR alpha sequences shared between twins showed an excess of low generation-probability sequences compared with coincidental sharing between unrelated individuals. Excess twin sharing in beta out-of-frame sequences was weaker because fewer shared sequences lowered the signal-to-noise ratio. Fewer insertions were carried by abundant cord blood beta clonotypes; a weaker similar trend was observed in young adult naive repertoires, while no such trend was observed in memory repertoires.

Every donor was a healthy Caucasian. Three pairs of female monozygotic twins, all aged about 18 to 30 years, were included in the twin cohort. Positive isolation kits from Invitrogen were used to isolate CD4+ and CD8+ T cell populations. Another study also made use of these data, one on T cells expressing NK-cell markers. That second report states: TCR beta-chain repertoires were profiled in sorted CD3+CD56+NKG2C+, CD3+CD56+NKG2C- and CD3+CD56-NKG2C+ T-cell subsets from about 8 donors. Among the eight sequenced donors, seven were HCMV-seropositive and one was HCMV-seronegative. To restrict sorting to alphabetaTCR-expressing T cells, an anti-gammadeltaTCR antibody was added in several experiments. In roughly 6 donors, the dominant CD3+CD56+NKG2C+ clonotypes ranked among the top 10 CD8+ clonotypes, making up about 1.0-8% of CD8+ T cells. Those dominant clonotypes were again the most abundant among CD3+CD56-NKG2C+ cells in several donors, at roughly 25-65%. Whether the expanded NKG2C-expressing T cell clones were specific for HCMV antigens remained unclear. The eight sequenced donors were randomly selected healthy volunteers, three men and five women. HCMV serostatus was determined by detecting HCMV-specific IgG in serum with a commercial ELISA kit. MIGEC handled demultiplexing of the reads and grouping by UMI, while MiTCR was used to assemble and quantify clonotypes. To exclude erroneous sequences, only TCR cDNA sequences supported by at least two reads were retained. Downstream repertoire analysis used the tcR package, and clonotypes were matched across fractions by CDR3 nucleotide sequence plus V segment. VDJmatch was used to annotate antigen specificity against VDJdb, with one amino acid substitution in CDR3 allowed.

The origin of this receptor is a woman between 18 and 29 years old in good health. Sequenced sample: CD4+ T cells sorted from blood.

In nucleotides, the sequence is TGTGCCGCCGAATCCGGGACCCCCACAGATACGCAGTATTTT. This sequence encodes CAAESGTPTDTQYF. The V gene is TRBV10-3 and the J gene is TRBJ2-3; the D gene may be TRBD1 or TRBD2, since each aligns over 5 bases. Reading from cysteine to phenylalanine, the CDR3 counts 14 amino acids. Only the CDR3 part of the read is kept: 42 bases, read in frame from the first base. V is shortened by 11 bases, J by 2 bases, and the region joining them spans 17 bases. The germline V gene yields ENHRY for CDR1 and SYGVKD for CDR2.